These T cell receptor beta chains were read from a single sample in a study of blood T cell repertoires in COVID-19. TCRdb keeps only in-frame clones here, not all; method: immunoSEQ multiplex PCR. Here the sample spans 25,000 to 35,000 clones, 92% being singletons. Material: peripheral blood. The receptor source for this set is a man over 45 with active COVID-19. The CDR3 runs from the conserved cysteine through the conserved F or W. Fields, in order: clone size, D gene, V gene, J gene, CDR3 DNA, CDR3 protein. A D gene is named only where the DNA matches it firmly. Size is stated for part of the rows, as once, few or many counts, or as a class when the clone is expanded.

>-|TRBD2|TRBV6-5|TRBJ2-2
TGTGCCAGCAGTTACACCCCGGGAGGAGTAAGTGGGGAGCTGTTTTTT
CASSYTPGGVSGELFF
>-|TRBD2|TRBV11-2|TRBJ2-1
TGTGCCAGCAGCTCGCTAGCGGGAGCAGGCAATGAGCAGTTCTTC
CASSSLAGAGNEQFF
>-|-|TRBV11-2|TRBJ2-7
TGTGCCAGCAGCCAGTGGCGGGGGCCGTCCTACGAGCAGTACTTC
CASSQWRGPSYEQYF
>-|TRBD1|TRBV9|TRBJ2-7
TGTGCCAGCAGCCCTGGACAGGGGGCTTCCTACGAGCAGTACTTC
CASSPGQGASYEQYF
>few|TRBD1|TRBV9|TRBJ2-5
TGTGCCAGCAGCGTAGCTCATCAGGGGGCGGGGGAGACCCAGTACTTC
CASSVAHQGAGETQYF
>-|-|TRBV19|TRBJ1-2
TGTGCCAGTGCCATTAGGGGCTCAGAGCCATACTATGGCTACACCTTC
CASAIRGSEPYYGYTF
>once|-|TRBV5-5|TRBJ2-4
TGTGCCAGCAGCTCCACTGTGGACAGTCTCATTCAGTACTTC
CASSSTVDSLIQYF
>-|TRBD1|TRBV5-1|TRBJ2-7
TGCGCCAGCAGCTTGGCCCAACAGGGGTATGAGCAGTACTTC
CASSLAQQGYEQYF
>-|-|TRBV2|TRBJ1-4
TGTGCCAGCGTAGAGATTCTTTCTGAAAAACTGTTTTTT
CASVEILSEKLFF
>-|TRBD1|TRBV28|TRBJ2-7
TGTGCCAGCAGGCGGGACAGGGAGGGTACCCATAACTACGAGCAGTACTTC
CASRRDREGTHNYEQYF
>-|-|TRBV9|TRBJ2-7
TGTGCCAGCAGCGCCCGCGAGAGCCGGTCCTACGAGCAGTACTTC
CASSARESRSYEQYF
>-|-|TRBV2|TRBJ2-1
TGTGCCAGCAGTCCCCAGAATTTTCGGTTCTTC
CASSPQNFRFF
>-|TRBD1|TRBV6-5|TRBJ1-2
TGTGCCAGCAGTACCGACAGGGGGCAAGGCTACACCTTC
CASSTDRGQGYTF
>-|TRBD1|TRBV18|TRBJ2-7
TGTGCCAGCTCCCCGGGACAGAGATACGAGCAGTACTTC
CASSPGQRYEQYF
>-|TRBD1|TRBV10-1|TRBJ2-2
TGCGCCAGCAGTGAAGGGACAGGGTGGGTTTCGGACACCGGGGAGCTGTTTTTT
CASSEGTGWVSDTGELFF
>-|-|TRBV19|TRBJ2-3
TGTGCCAGTAGTAGGACGGCGGGATTCACAGATACGCAGTATTTT
CASSRTAGFTDTQYF
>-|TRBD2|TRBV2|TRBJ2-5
TGTGCCAGCAGGACTAGCGGGGGGCAAGAGACCCAGTACTTC
CASRTSGGQETQYF
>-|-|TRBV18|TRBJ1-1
TGTGCCAGCTCACCTACAGGGATCGACACTGAAGCTTTCTTT
CASSPTGIDTEAFF
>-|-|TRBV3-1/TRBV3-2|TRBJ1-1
TGTGCCAGCAGCCAATGGAACAGGAACACTGAAGCTTTCTTT
CASSQWNRNTEAFF
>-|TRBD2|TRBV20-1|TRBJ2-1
TGCAGTGCTAGTCCGCTAGCGGGAGGGCCCATGAGCTCCTACAATGAGCAGTTCTTC
CSASPLAGGPMSSYNEQFF
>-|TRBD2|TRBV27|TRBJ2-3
TGTGCCAGCAGTTTGGGGACTAGCGGGCCGGGCCGCGGTACGCAGTATTTT
CASSLGTSGPGRGTQYF
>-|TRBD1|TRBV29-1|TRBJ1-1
TGCAGCGTAGGGACAGGGAACACTGAAGCTTTCTTT
CSVGTGNTEAFF
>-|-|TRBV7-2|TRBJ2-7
TGTGCCAGCAGCTCGCGGCCGGGCGAGCAGTACTTC
CASSSRPGEQYF
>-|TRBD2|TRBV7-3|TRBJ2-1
TGTGCCAGCAGCCGACCGACTAGCGGGGGCCCGCAGATCTCGTACAATGAGCAGTTCTTC
CASSRPTSGGPQISYNEQFF
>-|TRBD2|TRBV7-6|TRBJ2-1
TGTGCCAGCAGCCTCCTAGCGGGGGGGCCGAATGAGCAGTTCTTC
CASSLLAGGPNEQFF
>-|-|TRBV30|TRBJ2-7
TGTGCCTGGAGACGCGACAGAAGCTCCTACGAGCAGTACTTC
CAWRRDRSSYEQYF
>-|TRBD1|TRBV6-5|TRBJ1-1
TGTGCAACCGGGACAGGGCTGTTTGCTTTCTTT
CATGTGLFAFF
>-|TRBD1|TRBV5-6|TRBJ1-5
TGTGCCAGCAGCCCCGGGACAGGGGATGGTCAGCCCCAGCATTTT
CASSPGTGDGQPQHF
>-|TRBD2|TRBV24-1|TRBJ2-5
TGTGCCACCAGTGAACCCCCCGGGACTAGTCTGAAGACCCAGTACTTC
CATSEPPGTSLKTQYF
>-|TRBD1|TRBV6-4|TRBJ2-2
TGTGCCAGCAGTGACGGGGACAGAAGGCTGTTTTTT
CASSDGDRRLFF
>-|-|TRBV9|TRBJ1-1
TGTGCCAGCAGCGTACAAGGGGGAAACACTGAAGCTTTCTTT
CASSVQGGNTEAFF
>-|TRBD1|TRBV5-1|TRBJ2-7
TGCGCCAGCAGCGTACAAACCGGGACAGGAGCCGAGCAGTACTTC
CASSVQTGTGAEQYF
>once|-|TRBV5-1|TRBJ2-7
TGCGCCAGCAGCTCTCTACCCGCCGGGGACACCGTTTACGAGCAGTACTTC
CASSSLPAGDTVYEQYF
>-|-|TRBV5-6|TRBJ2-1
TGTGCCAGCAGGAAACTAGGGGGGGCCAGCTCCTACAATGAGCAGTTCTTC
CASRKLGGASSYNEQFF
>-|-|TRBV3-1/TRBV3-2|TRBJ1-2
TGTGCCAGCAGCCAAGAACTATATGGCTACACCTTC
CASSQELYGYTF
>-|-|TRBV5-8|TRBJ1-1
TGTGCCAGCAGCTTGGTAGGATGGGAGAGTGAAGCTTTCTTT
CASSLVGWESEAFF
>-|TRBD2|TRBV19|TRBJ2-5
TGTGCCAGTAACCCCAGCGGGGGGGAAGAGACCCAGTACTTC
CASNPSGGEETQYF
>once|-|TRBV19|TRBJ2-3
TGTGCCAGTAGTAGCGGGTTCCTGAACACAGATACGCAGTATTTT
CASSSGFLNTDTQYF
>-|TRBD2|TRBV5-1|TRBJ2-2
TGCGCCAGCAGGTTCAGCGGGGGGAACACCGGGGAGCTGTTTTTT
CASRFSGGNTGELFF
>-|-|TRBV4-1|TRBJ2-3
TGCGCCAGCAGCCAAGATTCGAGCGCAGATACGCAGTATTTT
CASSQDSSADTQYF
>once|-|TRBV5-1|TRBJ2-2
TGCGCCAGCAGCCGCCAGCCGGAGGCGAACACCGGGGAGCTGTTTTTT
CASSRQPEANTGELFF
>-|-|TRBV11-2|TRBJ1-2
TGTGCCAGCAGCTTAGATCCCGTCGGGTCCTATTATGGCTACACCTTC
CASSLDPVGSYYGYTF
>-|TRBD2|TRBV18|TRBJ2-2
TGTGCCAGCTCGCCTCGGACTAGCGGGGGCACCGGGGAGCTGTTTTTT
CASSPRTSGGTGELFF
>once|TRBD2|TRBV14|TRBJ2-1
TGTGCCAGCAGCCAAGATCGAGGGACTAGCACCGCCAAGCAGTTCTTC
CASSQDRGTSTAKQFF